A selection of T cell receptor beta chains follows, all from one sample in a study of T cells in Graves' hyperthyroidism and ophthalmopathy. TCRdb reprocessed the multiplex PCR reads via MiXCR and lists one record per CDR3 protein. Among fewer than 650,000 distinct CDR3 sequences listed, approximately 14% were seen once. Sample: blood. These receptors all stem from a woman aged 40 to 49 with Graves' hyperthyroidism. CDR3s include the opening cysteine and the closing phenylalanine or tryptophan. The order of the fields is V gene, D gene, J gene, clone size, CDR3 DNA, CDR3 protein. The D gene is left open where the match is weak. Clone size is stated in some rows and not others, as once, few, many or a class when expanded.

TRBV2	NA	TRBJ1-2	NA	TGTGCCAGCATCTTTCAGGACAGAGACTATGGCTACACCTTC	CASIFQDRDYGYTF
TRBV28	NA	TRBJ2-1	many	TGTGCCAGCAGTTTACCAGACAGCTCCTACAATGAGCAGTTCTTC	CASSLPDSSYNEQFF
TRBV7-9	NA	TRBJ2-7	NA	TGTGCCAGCAGCTTGCTACCGGAAAGCTCCTACGAGCAGTACTTC	CASSLLPESSYEQYF
TRBV30	NA	TRBJ2-5	many	TGTGCCTGGAATCGTCAAGAGACCCAGTACTTC	CAWNRQETQYF
TRBV27	TRBD2	TRBJ2-1	few	TGTGCCAGCAGTCACTTGCCCGTGACACCTAGGACTAGTTCTTTCCATGAGCAGTTCTTC	CASSHLPVTPRTSSFHEQFF
TRBV7-6	NA	TRBJ2-1	few	TGTGCCAGCAGTCCCGCCATCACTAACTACAATGAGCAGTTCTTC	CASSPAITNYNEQFF
TRBV27	TRBD1	TRBJ1-2	few	TGTGCCAGCAGATCGCAGGGGGCGCTTGGAGGCTACACCTTC	CASRSQGALGGYTF
TRBV3-1	TRBD2	TRBJ2-5	NA	TGTGCCAGCAGCCAAGTTGCGGGAGCGGGGGAAGAGACCCAGTACTTC	CASSQVAGAGEETQYF
TRBV3-1	NA	TRBJ1-3	NA	TGTGCCAGCAGCCAAGATCTGAGGCAGCTCTCTGGAAACACCATATATTTT	CASSQDLRQLSGNTIYF
TRBV2	TRBD2	TRBJ2-3	NA	TGTGCCAGCAGAACAGGGACTAGCGGAGATACGCAGTATTTT	CASRTGTSGDTQYF
TRBV6-5	TRBD1	TRBJ1-6	NA	TGTGCCAGCAGTTACTCGAACAGGGGTAATTCACCCCTCCACTTT	CASSYSNRGNSPLHF
TRBV12-3/TRBV12-4	NA	TRBJ1-1	many	TGTGCCAGCAGTGTCACAGTTACCCAGAACGCTTTCTTT	CASSVTVTQNAFF
TRBV7-2	NA	TRBJ2-5	many	TGTGCCAGCAGCCCCGGCATGGGTCACCAAGAGACCCAGTACTTC	CASSPGMGHQETQYF
TRBV18	TRBD2	TRBJ2-1	many	TGTGCCAGCTCACCAACCCGACTAGCGGGAGGGGACAATGAGCAGTTCTTC	CASSPTRLAGGDNEQFF
TRBV20-1	NA	TRBJ1-1	many	TGCAAGATAGGGGGGAACACTGAAGCTTTCTTT	CKIGGNTEAFF
TRBV2	NA	TRBJ2-3	many	TGTGCCAGCAGTGAATTGGACACAGATACGCAGTATTTT	CASSELDTDTQYF
TRBV20-1	NA	TRBJ2-1	few	TGCAGTGCTCGAAATCTCGACGGGTGGGAGCAGTTCTTC	CSARNLDGWEQFF
TRBV28	NA	TRBJ1-1	many	TGTGCCAGCAGTACCCTGACAGGTAGGAACACTGAAGCTTTCTTT	CASSTLTGRNTEAFF
TRBV6-1	NA	TRBJ2-7	few	TGTGCCAGCAGCAACAGGGAGGACGAGCAGTACTTC	CASSNREDEQYF
TRBV5-1	TRBD2	TRBJ2-3	many	TGCGCCAGCAGCCGTACCGGACTAGCGGGAGAGGCGGATACGCAGTATTTT	CASSRTGLAGEADTQYF
TRBV12-5	TRBD2	TRBJ2-5	many	TGTGCTAGTGGTTTGGTTTGGACTAGCGGGAGGGTCGAGACCCAGTACTTC	CASGLVWTSGRVETQYF
TRBV3-1	TRBD2	TRBJ2-3	few	TGTGCCAGCAGTCCCCGGGCGGGGGGTGGGGCGCAGTATTTT	CASSPRAGGGAQYF
TRBV27	TRBD2	TRBJ2-7	many	TGTGCCAGCAGGGGCCTAGCGGGAGTAATCGAGCAGTACTTC	CASRGLAGVIEQYF
TRBV19	TRBD2	TRBJ2-3	NA	TGTGCCAGTAGTCCTCCGGGACTAGCGGAAGACACAGATACGCAGTATTTT	CASSPPGLAEDTDTQYF
TRBV7-3	NA	TRBJ2-2	many	TGTGCCAGCAGCCCCGGGACTGTCAGGGGGGAGCTGTTTTTT	CASSPGTVRGELFF
TRBV20-1	TRBD1	TRBJ1-1	many	TGCAGTGCTAGAAGACAGGGAATGAACACTGAAGCTTTCTTT	CSARRQGMNTEAFF
TRBV20-1	TRBD1	TRBJ1-3	NA	TGCAGTGGACAGGGAGGCTCTGGAAACACCATATATTTT	CSGQGGSGNTIYF
TRBV20-1	NA	TRBJ2-2	few	TGCAGTGTCCCTGAGGCCGGGGAGCTGTTTTTT	CSVPEAGELFF
TRBV28	NA	TRBJ2-5	NA	TGTGCCAGCAGCCGGAGGGCCGTAGGAGAGACCCAGTACTTC	CASSRRAVGETQYF
TRBV2	TRBD2	TRBJ2-2	few	TGTGCCAGCAGTCCGGGACTAGCGGGAGGACCCACCCCCGGGGAGCTGTTTTTT	CASSPGLAGGPTPGELFF
TRBV14	NA	TRBJ2-7	many	TGTGCCAGCAGCCATCCCAGTTCCTACGAGCAGTACTTC	CASSHPSSYEQYF
TRBV3-1	TRBD2	TRBJ2-1	many	TGTGCCAGCAGCCAAGCACTAGCGCCGGCTAACAATGAGCAGTTCTTC	CASSQALAPANNEQFF
TRBV27	NA	TRBJ1-1	NA	TGTGCCAGCAGTTTAGTAAGGGAAGGAGTAGCTTTCTTT	CASSLVREGVAFF
TRBV28	NA	TRBJ2-2	NA	TGTGCCAGCAGTTTTACTAGATCCCCCGGGGAGCTGTTTTTT	CASSFTRSPGELFF
TRBV2	TRBD1	TRBJ2-7	many	TGTGCCAGCAACCCGGGACAGATTTCCTACGAGCAGTACTTC	CASNPGQISYEQYF
TRBV11-2	NA	TRBJ1-1	many	TGTGCCAGCAGCTTAGATATCGGGGTAGGGAACACTGAAGCTTTCTTT	CASSLDIGVGNTEAFF